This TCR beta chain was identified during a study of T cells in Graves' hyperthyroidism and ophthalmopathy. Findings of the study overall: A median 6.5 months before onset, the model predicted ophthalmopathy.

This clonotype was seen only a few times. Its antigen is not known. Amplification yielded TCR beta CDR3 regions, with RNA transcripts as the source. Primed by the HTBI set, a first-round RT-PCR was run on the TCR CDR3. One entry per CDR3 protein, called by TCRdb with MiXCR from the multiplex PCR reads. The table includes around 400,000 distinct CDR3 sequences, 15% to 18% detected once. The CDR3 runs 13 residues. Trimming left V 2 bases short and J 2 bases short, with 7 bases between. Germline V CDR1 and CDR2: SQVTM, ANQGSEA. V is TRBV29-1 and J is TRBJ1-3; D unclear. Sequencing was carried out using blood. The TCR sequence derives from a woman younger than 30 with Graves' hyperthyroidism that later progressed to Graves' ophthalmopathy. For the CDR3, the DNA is TGCAGCGTTGAAACGGGTACTGGAAACACCATATATTTT. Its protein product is CSVETGTGNTIYF.